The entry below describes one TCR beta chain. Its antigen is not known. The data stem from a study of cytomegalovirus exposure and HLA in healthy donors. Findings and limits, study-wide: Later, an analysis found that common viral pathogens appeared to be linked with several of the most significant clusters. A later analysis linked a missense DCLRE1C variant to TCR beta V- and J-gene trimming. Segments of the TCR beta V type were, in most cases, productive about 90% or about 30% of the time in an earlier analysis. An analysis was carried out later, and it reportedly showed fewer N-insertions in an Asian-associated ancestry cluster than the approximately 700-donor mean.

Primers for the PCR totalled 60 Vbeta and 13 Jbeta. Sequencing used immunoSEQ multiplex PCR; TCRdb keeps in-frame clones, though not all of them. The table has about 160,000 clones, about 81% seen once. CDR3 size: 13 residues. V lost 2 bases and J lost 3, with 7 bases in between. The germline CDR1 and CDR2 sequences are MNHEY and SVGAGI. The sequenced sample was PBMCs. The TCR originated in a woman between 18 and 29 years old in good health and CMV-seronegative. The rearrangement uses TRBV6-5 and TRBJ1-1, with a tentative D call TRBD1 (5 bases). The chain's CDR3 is CASSYIGDTEAFF. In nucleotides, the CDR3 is TGTGCCAGCAGTTACATAGGGGACACTGAAGCTTTCTTT.